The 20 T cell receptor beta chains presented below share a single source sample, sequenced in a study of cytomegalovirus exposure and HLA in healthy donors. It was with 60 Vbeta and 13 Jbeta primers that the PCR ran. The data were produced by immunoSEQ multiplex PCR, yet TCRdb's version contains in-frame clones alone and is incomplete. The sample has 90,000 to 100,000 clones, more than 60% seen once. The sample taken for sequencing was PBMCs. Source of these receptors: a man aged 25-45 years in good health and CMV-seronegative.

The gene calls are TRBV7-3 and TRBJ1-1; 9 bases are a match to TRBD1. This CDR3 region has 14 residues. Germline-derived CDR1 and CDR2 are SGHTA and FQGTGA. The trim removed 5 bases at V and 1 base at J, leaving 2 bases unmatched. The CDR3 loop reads CASSLTGGNTEAFF. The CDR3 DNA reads TGTGCCAGCAGCCTGACAGGGGGGAACACTGAAGCTTTCTTT.

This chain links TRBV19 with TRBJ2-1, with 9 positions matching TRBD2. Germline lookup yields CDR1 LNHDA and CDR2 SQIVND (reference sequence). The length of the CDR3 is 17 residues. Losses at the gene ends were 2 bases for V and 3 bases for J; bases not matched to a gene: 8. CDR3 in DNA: TGTGCCAGTAGTATATTAGGTCCTAGCGGGATCTACAATGAGCAGTTCTTC. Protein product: CASSILGPSGIYNEQFF. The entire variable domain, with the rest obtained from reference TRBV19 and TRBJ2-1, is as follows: DGGITQSPKYLFRKEGQNVTLSCEQNLNHDAMYWYRQDPGQGLRLIYYSQIVNDFQKGDIAEGYSVSREKKESFPLTVTSAQKNPTAFYLCASSILGPSGIYNEQFFGPGTRLTVL.

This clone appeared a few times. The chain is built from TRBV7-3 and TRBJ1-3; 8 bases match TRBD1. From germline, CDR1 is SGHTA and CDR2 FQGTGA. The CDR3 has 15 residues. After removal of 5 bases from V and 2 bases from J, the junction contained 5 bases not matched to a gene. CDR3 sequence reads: CASSDRGSAGNTIYF. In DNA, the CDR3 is TGTGCCAGCAGCGACAGGGGAAGCGCTGGAAACACCATATATTTT.

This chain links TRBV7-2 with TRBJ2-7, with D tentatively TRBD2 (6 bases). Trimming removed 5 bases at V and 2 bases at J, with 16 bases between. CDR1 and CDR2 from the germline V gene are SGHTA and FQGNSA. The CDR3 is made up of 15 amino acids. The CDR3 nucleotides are TGTGCCAGCAGCCTACAAGCGGGTTCCGCCTACGAGCAGTACTTC. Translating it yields CASSLQAGSAYEQYF. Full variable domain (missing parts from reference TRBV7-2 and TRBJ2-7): GAGVSQSPSNKVTEKGKDVELRCDPISGHTALYWYRQSLGQGLEFLIYFQGNSAPDKSGLPSDRFSAERTGGSVSTLTIQRTQQEDSAVYLCASSLQAGSAYEQYFGPGTRLTVT.

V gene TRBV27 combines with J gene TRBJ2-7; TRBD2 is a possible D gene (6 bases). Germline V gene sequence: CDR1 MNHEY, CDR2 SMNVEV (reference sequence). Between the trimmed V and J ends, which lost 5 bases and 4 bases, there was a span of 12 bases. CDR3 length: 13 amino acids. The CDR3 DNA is TGTGCCAGCAGTAGAAGCCTAGCGTACGAGCAGTACTTC. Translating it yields CASSRSLAYEQYF.

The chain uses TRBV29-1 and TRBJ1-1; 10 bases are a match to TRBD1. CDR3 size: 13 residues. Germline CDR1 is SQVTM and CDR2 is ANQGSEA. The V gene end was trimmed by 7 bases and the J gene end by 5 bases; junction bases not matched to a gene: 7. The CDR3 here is CSARQGARTEAFF. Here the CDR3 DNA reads TGCAGCGCCCGACAGGGGGCGCGGACTGAAGCTTTCTTT. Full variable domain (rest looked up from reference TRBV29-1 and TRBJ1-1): SAVISQKPSRDICQRGTSLTIQCQVDSQVTMMFWYRQQPGQSLTLIATANQGSEATYESGFVIDKFPISRPNLTFSTLTVSNMSPEDSSIYLCSARQGARTEAFFGQGTRLTVV.

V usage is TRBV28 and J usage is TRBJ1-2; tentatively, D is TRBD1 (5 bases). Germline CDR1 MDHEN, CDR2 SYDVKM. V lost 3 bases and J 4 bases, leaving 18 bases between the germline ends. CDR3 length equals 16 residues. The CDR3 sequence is CASSFRAGTRGYGYTF. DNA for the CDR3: TGTGCCAGCAGTTTCAGGGCGGGGACCCGCGGCTATGGCTACACCTTC.

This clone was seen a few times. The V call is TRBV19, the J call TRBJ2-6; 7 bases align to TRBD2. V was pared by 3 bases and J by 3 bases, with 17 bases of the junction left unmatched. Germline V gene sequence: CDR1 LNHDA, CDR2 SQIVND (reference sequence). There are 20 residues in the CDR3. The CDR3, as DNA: TGTGCCAGTAGTATGGGGGGAGGGGACCTCGGATGGAATGGGGCCAACGTCCTGACTTTC. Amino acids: CASSMGGGDLGWNGANVLTF.

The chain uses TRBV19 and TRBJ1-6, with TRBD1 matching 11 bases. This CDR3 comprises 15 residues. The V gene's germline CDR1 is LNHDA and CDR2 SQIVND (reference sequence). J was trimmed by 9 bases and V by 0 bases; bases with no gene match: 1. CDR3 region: CASSIEGQGASPLHF. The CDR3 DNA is TGTGCCAGTAGTATAGAAGGACAGGGGGCTTCACCCCTCCACTTT.

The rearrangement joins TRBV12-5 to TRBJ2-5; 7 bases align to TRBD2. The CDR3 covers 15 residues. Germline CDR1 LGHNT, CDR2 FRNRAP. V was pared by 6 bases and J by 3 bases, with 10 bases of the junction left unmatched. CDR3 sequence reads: CASGKIAGAKETQYF. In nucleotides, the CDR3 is TGTGCTAGTGGGAAAATAGCGGGCGCCAAAGAGACCCAGTACTTC.

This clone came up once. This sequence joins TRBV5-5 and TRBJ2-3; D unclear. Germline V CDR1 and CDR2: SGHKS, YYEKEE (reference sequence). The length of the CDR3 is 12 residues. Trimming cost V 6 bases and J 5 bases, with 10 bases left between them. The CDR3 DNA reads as TGTGCCAGCATCCTGAGAGAAGATACGCAGTATTTT. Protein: CASILREDTQYF. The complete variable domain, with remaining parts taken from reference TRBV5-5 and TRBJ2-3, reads DAGVTQSPTHLIKTRGQQVTLRCSPISGHKSVSWYQQVLGQGPQFIFQYYEKEERGRGNFPDRFSARQFPNYSSELNVNALLLGDSALYLCASILREDTQYFGPGTRLTVL.

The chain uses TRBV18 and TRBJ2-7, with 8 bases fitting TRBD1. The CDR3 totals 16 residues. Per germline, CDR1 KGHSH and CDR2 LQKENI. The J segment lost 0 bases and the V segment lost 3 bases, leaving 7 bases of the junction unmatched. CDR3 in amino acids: CASSPETGTGSYEQYF. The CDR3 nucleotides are TGTGCCAGCTCACCTGAAACCGGGACAGGCTCCTACGAGCAGTACTTC.

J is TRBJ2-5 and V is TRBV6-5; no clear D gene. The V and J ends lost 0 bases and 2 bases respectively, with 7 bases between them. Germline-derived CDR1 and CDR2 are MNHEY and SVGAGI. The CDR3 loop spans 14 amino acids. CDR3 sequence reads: CASSYSDIQETQYF. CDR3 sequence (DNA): TGTGCCAGCAGTTACTCCGACATTCAAGAGACCCAGTACTTC.

This CDR3 is CASSLGPPNYGYTF. Here the CDR3 DNA reads TGCGCCAGCAGCTTGGGGCCTCCTAACTATGGCTACACCTTC. The V and J genes are TRBV5-1 and TRBJ1-2; D is unclear. Germline CDR1 SGHRS, CDR2 YFSETQ. V dropped 0 bases and J dropped 0 bases, with 6 bases sitting between them. This CDR3 is 14 amino acids long.

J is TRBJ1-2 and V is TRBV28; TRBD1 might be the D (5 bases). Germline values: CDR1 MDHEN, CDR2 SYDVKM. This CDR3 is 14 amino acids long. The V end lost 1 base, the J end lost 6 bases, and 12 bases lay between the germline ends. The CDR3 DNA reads TGTGCCAGCAGTTTATCAGGGACTGAGAATGGCTACACCTTC. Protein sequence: CASSLSGTENGYTF.

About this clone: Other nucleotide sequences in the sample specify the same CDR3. CDR3 in amino acids: CASSLRTGGPYYTDTQYF. In nucleotides, the CDR3 is TGTGCCAGCAGCCTACGGACGGGGGGACCCTATTACACAGATACGCAGTATTTT. V gene TRBV7-6 combines with J gene TRBJ2-3, with 7 bases lining up with TRBD2. The germline CDR1 and CDR2 sequences are SGHVS and FNYEAQ. V shed 5 bases and J 2 bases; nucleotides not matched to a gene: 16. The CDR3 totals 18 residues.

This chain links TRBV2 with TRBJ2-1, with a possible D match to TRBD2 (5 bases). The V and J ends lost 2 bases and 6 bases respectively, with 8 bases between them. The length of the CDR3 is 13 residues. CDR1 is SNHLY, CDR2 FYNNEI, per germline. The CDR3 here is CASSERTLNEQFF. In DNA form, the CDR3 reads TGTGCCAGCAGTGAAAGGACTCTCAATGAGCAGTTCTTC.

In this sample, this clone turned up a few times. CDR3: CASRDRGMETQYF. In DNA, the CDR3 is TGTGCCAGCAGAGACAGGGGGATGGAGACCCAGTACTTC. The rearrangement joins TRBV28 to TRBJ2-5; TRBD1 aligns across 9 bases. CDR1 and CDR2 from the germline V gene are MDHEN and SYDVKM. The CDR3 contains 13 residues. With 6 bases clipped from V and 5 bases from J, the junction kept 4 bases outside the gene matches.

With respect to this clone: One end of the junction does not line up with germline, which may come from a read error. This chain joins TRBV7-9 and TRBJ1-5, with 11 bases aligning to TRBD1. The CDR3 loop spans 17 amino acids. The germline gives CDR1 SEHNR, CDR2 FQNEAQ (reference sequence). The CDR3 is CSSSWVPPGTGGQPQHF. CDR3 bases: TGTTCCAGCAGCTGGGTTCCTCCCGGGACAGGGGGACAGCCCCAGCATTTT.

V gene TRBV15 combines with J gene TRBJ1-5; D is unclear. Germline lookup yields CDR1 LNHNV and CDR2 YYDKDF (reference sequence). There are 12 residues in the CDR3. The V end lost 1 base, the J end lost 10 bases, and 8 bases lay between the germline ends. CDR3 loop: CATSRVRDPQHF. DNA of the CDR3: TGTGCCACCAGCAGAGTTCGGGATCCCCAGCATTTT.